The entry that follows covers one TCR beta chain sequence. Its antigen remains unknown. This sample was taken from a study of T cell repertoires in ileal Crohn's disease. Study details: The M6 sample came from neoterminal ileum during colonoscopy after surgery.

Study observations and caveats: Sorted CD8 T cells held more high-frequency clones than CD4.

The length of the CDR3 is 16 residues. Germline trimming cut 5 bases from V and 0 bases from J; bases unmatched to any gene: 9. From germline, CDR1 is SGHTA and CDR2 FQGNSA. Each sample's TCRB immunosequencing used around 500 nanograms of biopsy DNA. TCRdb's table, derived via immunoSEQ multiplex PCR, lists solely in-frame clones and lacks some. This repertoire shows approximately 7,600 clones, approximately 74% found once; its top ten account for roughly 7.3%. Sample time point: neoterminal ileum biopsy at postoperative endoscopy, about 6 months after surgery. The chain has TRBV7-2 and TRBJ2-7; 8 nucleotides match TRBD1. The sequence came from an adult with Crohn's disease. The specimen sequenced was ileal tissue. The CDR3 coding sequence is TGTGCCAGCAGCATTCAGACAGGGGCCCTCTCCTACGAGCAGTACTTC. Translation gives CASSIQTGALSYEQYF.